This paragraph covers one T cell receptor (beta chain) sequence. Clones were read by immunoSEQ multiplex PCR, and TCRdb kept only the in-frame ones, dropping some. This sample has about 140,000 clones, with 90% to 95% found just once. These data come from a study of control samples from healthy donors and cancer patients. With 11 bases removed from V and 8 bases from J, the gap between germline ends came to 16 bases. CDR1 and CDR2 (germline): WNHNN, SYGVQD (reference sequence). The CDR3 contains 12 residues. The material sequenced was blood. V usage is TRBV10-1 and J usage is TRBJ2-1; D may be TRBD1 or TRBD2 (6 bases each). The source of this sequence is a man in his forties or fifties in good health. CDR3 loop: CASRGAKDEQFF. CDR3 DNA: TGCGCCTCAAGGGGGGCTAAGGATGAGCAGTTCTTC.